This TCR beta chain was identified during a study of T cells in Graves' hyperthyroidism and ophthalmopathy. Regarding the study as a whole: A 13 V-J signature model discriminated ophthalmopathy versus stable hyperthyroidism.

There were TCR beta CDR3 regions amplified from RNA transcripts. Using the HTBI primer set, a first-round RT-PCR was run on the TCR CDR3. One entry per CDR3 protein, called by TCRdb with MiXCR from the multiplex PCR reads. Among around 500,000 distinct CDR3 sequences listed, around 15% were seen once. The sample holds a few counts of this clonotype. Its antigen is not identified. The hyperthyroidism was newly diagnosed and had lasted under 2 months; the patients were aged 18 to 65. The germline gives CDR1 SQVTM, CDR2 ANQGSEA. V shed 3 bases and J shed 7 bases, with 21 bases lying between them. This CDR3 is built from 16 residues.

The specimen sequenced was blood. The TCR originated in a middle-aged woman with Graves' hyperthyroidism. This chain connects TRBV29-1 to TRBJ2-2; D perhaps matches TRBD1 (6 bases). The CDR3 reads CSVEGAMGSRIGELFF. CDR3 bases: TGCAGCGTTGAGGGGGCGATGGGGAGTAGAATCGGGGAGCTGTTTTTT.